Given below is one T cell receptor (beta chain) in context. These data belong to a study of CD8 T cells in Susac syndrome. TCR beta from blood CD8+ and CD4+ T cells was sequenced. CDR1 and CDR2 (germline): DFQATT, SNEGSKA (reference sequence). The ends were cut back, 0 bases at V and 5 bases at J, with 22 bases in the middle. The CDR3 sequence is 17 residues long. The authors reverse transcribed roughly 0.5 to 1 ug RNA with random hexamers. The immunoSEQ assay covered 54 Vbeta and 13 Jbeta segments for CDR3. In TCRdb, the immunoSEQ multiplex PCR reads were re-called with MiXCR into one record per CDR3 protein. The sample has 400,000 or so distinct CDR3 sequences, 75% to 90% seen once.

J is TRBJ2-5 and V is TRBV20-1; tentative D call: TRBD2 (6 bases). Material for sequencing was CD8+ T cells from PBMCs. This TCR was sampled from a human donor with multiple sclerosis. CDR3: CSARDRSAGLLRETQYF. The CDR3 nucleotides read TGCAGTGCTAGAGATCGATCAGCGGGCCTGCTACGGGAGACCCAGTACTTC.